This passage covers 32 T cell receptor beta chains from one sample sequenced in a study of T cell changes during pregnancy in multiple sclerosis. Here immunoSEQ multiplex PCR was the method, and the copy in TCRdb shows in-frame clones only, minus some. In the table there are 25,000 to 35,000 clones, 90% of which are singletons. Sequenced material: CD4+ T cells from peripheral blood mononuclear cells, taken in the second trimester of pregnancy. The source of these receptors is a female donor in good health, enrolled as a control in a pregnancy study.

This chain connects TRBV7-9 to TRBJ2-1, with D tentatively TRBD1 (6 bases). The CDR3 extends over 13 amino acids. The germline CDR1 and CDR2 sequences are SEHNR and FQNEAQ (reference sequence). V was pared by 7 bases and J by 5 bases, with 12 bases between. In DNA, the CDR3 is TGTGCCAGCACCCAGGGGTCTAACAATGAGCAGTTCTTC. Protein: CASTQGSNNEQFF.

This sequence joins TRBV25-1 and TRBJ2-1; TRBD2 might be the D (6 bases). V was pared by 3 bases and J by 6 bases, with 18 bases between. The CDR3 has 16 amino acids. CDR1 and CDR2 from the germline V gene are MGHDK and SYGVNS. The CDR3 DNA follows: TGTGCCAGCAGTGACTACATGGGTGCCGGGGGCAATGAGCAGTTCTTC. Its translation: CASSDYMGAGGNEQFF.

The chain couples TRBV10-2 to TRBJ2-7, with a possible D match to TRBD1 (6 bases). V gave up 11 bases and J gave up 6 bases, with 20 bases separating them. CDR1 WSHSY and CDR2 SAAADI come from the germline V gene. CDR3 length equals 13 residues. The CDR3 DNA reads as TGCGCCGCGGCGGTGCAGGGGAATGGCGAGCAGTACTTC. Its protein is CAAAVQGNGEQYF.

This chain connects TRBV11-3 to TRBJ1-1; D might be TRBD1 (5 bases). CDR3 length equals 15 residues. Per germline, CDR1 SGHNT and CDR2 YENEEA. V gave up 1 base and J gave up 1 base, with 10 bases separating them. The CDR3 region has the DNA TGTGCCAGCAGCTTAGGGGCCGGACAGAACACTGAAGCTTTCTTT. Translating gives CASSLGAGQNTEAFF.

The gene calls are TRBV9 and TRBJ1-1; TRBD1 is a possible D gene (5 bases). The CDR3 is 17 amino acids. Germline V gene lookup returns CDR1 SGDLS and CDR2 YYNGEE. V lost 0 bases, J lost 4 bases, and 19 bases lay in between. CDR3 DNA sequence: TGTGCCAGCAGCGTAGTTCCCGGACACCCTAAGGGCACTGAAGCTTTCTTT. It encodes CASSVVPGHPKGTEAFF.

The gene calls are TRBV19 and TRBJ1-2; 12 bases align to TRBD1. Germline V gives CDR1 LNHDA, CDR2 SQIVND (reference sequence). This CDR3 contains 14 residues. Trimming removed 7 bases from V and 7 bases from J; junction bases left unmatched: 7. CDR3 coding DNA: TGTGCCAGTATGGGGGACAGGGGGCTCGGTGGCTACACCTTC. This gives the protein CASMGDRGLGGYTF. Full variable domain (rest looked up from reference TRBV19 and TRBJ1-2): DGGITQSPKYLFRKEGQNVTLSCEQNLNHDAMYWYRQDPGQGLRLIYYSQIVNDFQKGDIAEGYSVSREKKESFPLTVTSAQKNPTAFYLCASMGDRGLGGYTFGSGTRLTVV.

On this clone itself: The junction does not match germline at one end; this may be a read error. The J gene is TRBJ1-2, the V gene TRBV6-1; TRBD1 is a possible D gene (6 bases). The CDR3 runs 14 residues. The V gene's germline CDR1 is MNHNS and CDR2 SASEGT. CDR3 coding DNA: TGTGCCAGCAGCGAAGAAGGGGGGGGCTATGGCTACACCTTC. As protein: CASSEEGGGYGYTF.

The genes are TRBV27 and TRBJ2-1; 7 bases align to TRBD2. Per the germline V gene, CDR1 is MNHEY and CDR2 is SMNVEV (reference sequence). Trimming at V came to 0 bases and at J to 3 bases, leaving 2 bases not matched to a gene. The CDR3 covers 15 residues. DNA of the CDR3: TGTGCCAGCAGTTTATCGTGGGAGGGCTACAATGAGCAGTTCTTC. Encoded protein: CASSLSWEGYNEQFF.

This clone was observed once. This chain links TRBV30 with TRBJ2-5; a possible D gene is TRBD2 (6 bases). Germline lookup yields CDR1 GTSNPN and CDR2 SVGIG (reference sequence). This CDR3 contains 17 residues. Between the trimmed V and J ends, which lost 5 bases and 1 base, there was a span of 23 bases. DNA of the CDR3: TGTGCCTGGCGTCCGGCGCGAACACGGACTACCCAAGAGACCCAGTACTTC. Translated: CAWRPARTRTTQETQYF.

This chain uses TRBV7-9 with TRBJ1-2, with TRBD1 identical over 7 bases. The junction had 8 bases not matched to a gene; V was cut back by 5 bases and J by 8 bases. CDR1 is SEHNR, CDR2 FQNEAQ, per germline (reference sequence). This CDR3 comprises 13 residues. This chain's CDR3 is CASSPDRTIGYTF. The CDR3 DNA follows: TGTGCCAGCAGCCCGGACAGGACTATAGGCTACACCTTC.

This chain joins TRBV18 and TRBJ2-5, with D unresolved. The J call may not be correct, given that the DNA end is closer to TRBJ2-7. Germline values: CDR1 KGHSH, CDR2 LQKENI. The CDR3 length is 15 residues. DNA for the CDR3: TGTGCCAGCTCCCCGACTCATCCGAGCTCCTACGAGCAGTACTTC. It yields the protein CASSPTHPSSYEQYF.

The V gene is TRBV7-2, the J gene TRBJ2-4, with TRBD2 as a possible D gene (6 bases). Germline-derived CDR1 and CDR2 are SGHTA and FQGNSA. The V gene lost 1 base and the J gene lost 1 base, with 11 bases spanning the gap. This CDR3 is 16 amino acids long. CDR3: CASSLEGGQAKNIQYF. CDR3 in DNA: TGTGCCAGCAGCTTAGAGGGAGGTCAGGCCAAAAACATTCAGTACTTC.

This clone was seen once. The V and J genes are TRBV6-1 and TRBJ2-7; D ambiguous. This CDR3 has 14 residues. Trimming left V 0 bases short and J 7 bases short, with 13 bases between. Germline V CDR1 and CDR2: MNHNS, SASEGT. The CDR3 DNA sequence: TGTGCCAGCAGTGAAGCGAGGCCAGTCGGGGAGCAGTACTTC. It codes for CASSEARPVGEQYF.

The chain employs TRBV5-4 and TRBJ1-3; 7 nucleotides line up with TRBD1. V was pared by 4 bases and J by 0 bases, with 4 bases of the junction left unmatched. The CDR3 length is 15 residues. Germline V gene lookup returns CDR1 SGHNT and CDR2 YYREEE (reference sequence). CDR3 in amino acids: CASSPGDSSGNTIYF. Written as DNA, the CDR3 is TGTGCCAGCAGCCCGGGGGACAGCTCTGGAAACACCATATATTTT.

The chain combines TRBV19 with TRBJ1-1, with 9 bases lining up with TRBD1. CDR1 is LNHDA and CDR2 is SQIVND in the germline V gene (reference sequence). CDR3 size: 16 residues. V lost 4 bases to trimming and J lost 2 bases; unmatched junction nucleotides: 8. CDR3 region: CASSTGTGRINTEAFF. The CDR3 nucleotides are TGTGCCAGTAGTACTGGGACAGGGCGGATCAACACTGAAGCTTTCTTT. The whole variable domain, remainder taken from reference TRBV19 and TRBJ1-1, is DGGITQSPKYLFRKEGQNVTLSCEQNLNHDAMYWYRQDPGQGLRLIYYSQIVNDFQKGDIAEGYSVSREKKESFPLTVTSAQKNPTAFYLCASSTGTGRINTEAFFGQGTRLTVV.

The rearrangement uses TRBV10-3 and TRBJ2-5, with D hard to call. CDR3 length: 13 residues. Germline CDR1 and CDR2: ENHRY and SYGVKD. The V gene lost 8 bases and the J gene lost 5 bases, with 15 bases spanning the gap. The CDR3 here is CAIGPRDQETQYF. CDR3 coding DNA: TGTGCCATCGGCCCTAGAGATCAGGAGACCCAGTACTTC.

The rearrangement joins TRBV6-1 to TRBJ2-7; 10 nucleotides match TRBD2. Germline CDR1 MNHNS, CDR2 SASEGT. With 4 bases clipped from V and 2 bases from J, the junction kept 2 bases outside the gene matches. The CDR3 covers 14 residues. The CDR3 region has the DNA TGTGCCAGCAGTGCCGGACTAGCGGCCTACGAGCAGTACTTC. This encodes CASSAGLAAYEQYF.

A note on this clone: A read error may account for a junction end that differs from germline. The V gene is TRBV5-4, the J gene TRBJ1-2; 9 bases match TRBD1. CDR1 SGHNT and CDR2 YYREEE come from the germline V gene (reference sequence). This CDR3 contains 13 residues. CDR3 protein: CASSLTGGAFAHF. The CDR3, as DNA: TGTGCCAGCAGCTTGACAGGGGGCGCATTCGCCCACTTC.

This chain uses TRBV4-1 with TRBJ1-1; perhaps TRBD1 as D (5 bases). This CDR3 region has 14 residues. The ends were cut back, 3 bases at V and 4 bases at J, with 12 bases in the middle. Germline CDR1 is MGHRA and CDR2 is YSYEKL. CDR3 sequence (DNA): TGCGCCAGCAGCCACCCGGCTCAGGGCACTGAAGCTTTCTTT. Residues: CASSHPAQGTEAFF.

The V gene is TRBV27, the J gene TRBJ2-5; D is uncertain. The CDR3 has 13 amino acids. The V end was cut by 4 bases, the J end by 0 bases, with 6 bases between. Germline CDR1 reads MNHEY; CDR2 reads SMNVEV (reference sequence). The CDR3 DNA is TGTGCCAGCAGTTCCTCGTACCAAGAGACCCAGTACTTC. Its translation: CASSSSYQETQYF.

V and J are TRBV28 and TRBJ1-1, with 9 bases that match TRBD1. The germline gives CDR1 MDHEN, CDR2 SYDVKM. The CDR3 is 16 residues long. V shed 3 bases and J 0 bases; nucleotides not matched to a gene: 5. The CDR3 reads CASSLGGTGMNTEAFF. The CDR3 DNA follows: TGTGCCAGCAGTTTGGGTGGGACAGGGATGAACACTGAAGCTTTCTTT.

This clone was recorded only once. The chain uses TRBV30 and TRBJ2-1; TRBD1 matches 8 bases. Germline V gives CDR1 GTSNPN, CDR2 SVGIG (reference sequence). Losses at the gene ends were 1 base for V and 5 bases for J; bases not matched to a gene: 13. The length of the CDR3 is 17 residues. The CDR3 region is CAWSAWMRTGSDNEQFF. CDR3 nucleotides: TGTGCCTGGAGTGCTTGGATGCGGACAGGGTCCGACAATGAGCAGTTCTTC. The complete variable domain, with remaining parts taken from reference TRBV30 and TRBJ2-1, reads SQTIHQWPATLVQPVGSPLSLECTVEGTSNPNLYWYRQAAGRGLQLLFYSVGIGQISSEVPQNLSASRPQDRQFILSSKKLLLSDSGFYLCAWSAWMRTGSDNEQFFGPGTRLTVL.

V is TRBV14 and J is TRBJ2-7; no clear D gene. The germline V and J ends were trimmed by 2 bases and 5 bases, with 10 bases remaining between them. The CDR3 is made up of 13 amino acids. Germline V gives CDR1 SGHDN, CDR2 FVKESK. CDR3 region: CASSQLSSNEQYF. The DNA for the CDR3 is TGTGCCAGCAGCCAACTATCGAGCAACGAGCAGTACTTC.

This clone was picked up a small number of times. The same CDR3 is also encoded by other DNA sequences in this sample. The chain joins TRBV5-1 to TRBJ2-5; 8 bases map to TRBD1. Germline CDR1 is SGHRS and CDR2 is YFSETQ. The CDR3 covers 14 residues. V dropped 2 bases and J dropped 4; count of bases not matched to a gene: 4. CDR3 in DNA: TGCGCCAGCAGCTTTGGACAGGGCGGAGAGACCCAGTACTTC. Protein product: CASSFGQGGETQYF.

The rearrangement links TRBV5-1 to TRBJ2-5, with 7 nucleotides matching TRBD1. Germline V gene data show CDR1 as SGHRS and CDR2 as YFSETQ. After removal of 0 bases from V and 5 bases from J, the junction contained 7 bases not matched to a gene. This CDR3 region has 15 residues. CDR3 coding DNA: TGCGCCAGCAGCTTGGGTCAGGGGGTAGGGGAGACCCAGTACTTC. This translates into CASSLGQGVGETQYF.

The J gene is TRBJ1-1, the V gene TRBV18; 9 bases are shared with TRBD1. Germline V CDR1 and CDR2: KGHSH, LQKENI. This CDR3 spans 16 amino acids. The J segment lost 4 bases and the V segment lost 0 bases, leaving 6 bases of the junction unmatched. The CDR3 DNA reads as TGTGCCAGCTCACCACCGTTGGGACAGGGTGGCACTGAAGCTTTCTTT. This gives the protein CASSPPLGQGGTEAFF.

CDR3 residues: CAWSAWGAEAFF. The DNA of the CDR3 is TGTGCCTGGAGTGCTTGGGGGGCTGAAGCTTTCTTT. V gene TRBV30 combines with J gene TRBJ1-1, with D maybe TRBD1 (5 bases). Germline V gives CDR1 GTSNPN, CDR2 SVGIG (reference sequence). This CDR3 is 12 amino acids long. Deletions cut 1 base from V and 6 bases from J, with 9 bases between.

This rearrangement joins TRBV7-6 to TRBJ2-7; maybe TRBD1 (5 bases). The CDR3 totals 15 residues. The ends were cut back, 0 bases at V and 2 bases at J, with 11 bases in the middle. In germline, CDR1 is SGHVS, CDR2 FNYEAQ. The CDR3 nucleotides are TGTGCCAGCAGCTTAGCGCTCGACAGCACCTACGAGCAGTACTTC. It specifies CASSLALDSTYEQYF.

This rearrangement joins TRBV6-5 to TRBJ1-5, with D tentatively TRBD1 (5 bases). The V gene lost 0 bases and the J gene lost 6 bases, with 15 bases spanning the gap. Germline CDR1 reads MNHEY; CDR2 reads SVGAGI. The CDR3 has 16 residues. CDR3 DNA: TGTGCCAGCAGTTACTCTAGGGCAGGGTTCGGTCAGCCCCAGCATTTT. As protein: CASSYSRAGFGQPQHF.

V is TRBV30 and J is TRBJ1-4; a weak D match, TRBD1 (6 bases). CDR3 size: 16 residues. From germline, CDR1 is GTSNPN and CDR2 SVGIG (reference sequence). The ends were cut back, 2 bases at V and 0 bases at J, with 13 bases in the middle. The CDR3 nucleotides read TGTGCCTGGAGTTTTCGGACAGTCGCAACTAATGAAAAACTGTTTTTT. This codes for CAWSFRTVATNEKLFF.

The chain employs TRBV7-2 and TRBJ1-1; D is undetermined. V was trimmed by 6 bases and J by 1 base, leaving 15 bases between them. CDR1 and CDR2 (germline): SGHTA, FQGNSA. The CDR3 spans 15 residues. The CDR3: CASRSGGQWNTEAFF. The CDR3 coding sequence is TGTGCCAGCAGATCCGGCGGGCAGTGGAACACTGAAGCTTTCTTT.

The J gene is TRBJ2-3, the V gene TRBV2; TRBD1 matches 8 bases. This CDR3 spans 15 amino acids. The V and J ends lost 9 bases and 1 base, in that order; junction bases with no gene match: 9. The germline V gene has CDR1 SNHLY and CDR2 FYNNEI. The CDR3 is CARGQGPSGTDTQYF. The CDR3 bases are TGTGCCAGAGGACAGGGCCCATCTGGCACAGATACGCAGTATTTT.